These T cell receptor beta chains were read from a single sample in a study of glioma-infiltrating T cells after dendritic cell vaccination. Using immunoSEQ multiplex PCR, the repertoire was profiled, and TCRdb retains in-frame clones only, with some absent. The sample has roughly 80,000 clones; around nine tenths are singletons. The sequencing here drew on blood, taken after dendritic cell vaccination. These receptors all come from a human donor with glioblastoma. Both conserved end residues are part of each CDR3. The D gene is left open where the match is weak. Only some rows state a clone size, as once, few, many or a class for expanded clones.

CASSARDRSYGYTF,TGTGCCAGCAGCGCCCGCGACAGGAGCTATGGCTACACCTTC,NA,TRBV13,NA,TRBJ1-2
CASRQDRGNPEAFF,TGTGCCAGCAGGCAGGACAGGGGGAACCCTGAAGCTTTCTTT,NA,TRBV2,TRBD1,TRBJ1-1
CSGQGVVGGTEAFF,TGCAGCGGACAGGGGGTTGTAGGGGGTACTGAAGCTTTCTTT,NA,TRBV29-1,TRBD1,TRBJ1-1
CASILQGRRETQYF,TGTGCCAGCATCCTACAGGGTCGTCGGGAGACCCAGTACTTC,NA,TRBV5-6,NA,TRBJ2-5
CSVEQGGGNEKLFF,TGCAGCGTTGAACAAGGGGGGGGCAATGAAAAACTGTTTTTT,NA,TRBV29-1,NA,TRBJ1-4
CASSLVRDDNEQFF,TGTGCCAGCAGCTTAGTTCGGGATGACAATGAGCAGTTCTTC,NA,TRBV7-9,NA,TRBJ2-1
CASAADSDYGYTF,TGTGCCAGCGCGGCGGACAGTGACTATGGCTACACCTTC,NA,TRBV19,NA,TRBJ1-2
CASSVGVREKLFF,TGTGCCAGCAGTGTCGGGGTAAGAGAAAAACTGTTTTTT,NA,TRBV6-1,NA,TRBJ1-4
CASRGTGGITTNEKLFF,TGCGCCAGCAGAGGGACAGGGGGGATAACAACTAATGAAAAACTGTTTTTT,NA,TRBV4-1,TRBD1,TRBJ1-4
CASSLAQNTEAFF,TGTGCCAGCTCACTTGCGCAGAACACTGAAGCTTTCTTT,NA,TRBV18,NA,TRBJ1-1
CASSPSLAGVYEQYF,TGTGCCAGCAGTCCTTCCCTAGCGGGGGTGTACGAGCAGTACTTC,few,TRBV4-2,TRBD2,TRBJ2-7
CASSYGARGRETQYF,TGTGCCAGCAGTTACGGGGCCAGGGGTAGGGAGACCCAGTACTTC,NA,TRBV6-5,NA,TRBJ2-5
CASSPRQDNYGYTF,TGTGCCAGCAGTCCCCGACAGGACAACTATGGCTACACCTTC,once,TRBV6-5,NA,TRBJ1-2
CASSLARTSYNEQFF,TGTGCCAGCAGCTTAGCGCGAACTTCGTACAATGAGCAGTTCTTC,NA,TRBV7-2,NA,TRBJ2-1
CASSYDRIFTDTQYF,TGTGCCAGCAGTTACGACAGAATCTTCACAGATACGCAGTATTTT,NA,TRBV6-5,NA,TRBJ2-3
CASSSPGQGVNGYTF,TGTGCCAGCAGTTCCCCGGGACAGGGGGTCAATGGCTACACCTTC,NA,TRBV27,TRBD1,TRBJ1-2
CASSVGDRALRETQYF,TGTGCCAGCAGCGTAGGGGACAGGGCCCTCCGGGAGACCCAGTACTTC,NA,TRBV9,TRBD1,TRBJ2-5
CASSSWRPYGETQYF,TGTGCCAGCAGCTCATGGCGGCCCTACGGGGAGACCCAGTACTTC,once,TRBV5-6,NA,TRBJ2-5
CASSSSGRSSYNEQFF,TGTGCCAGCAGCTCCAGCGGGAGGAGCTCCTACAATGAGCAGTTCTTC,NA,TRBV4-2,TRBD2,TRBJ2-1
CASSVGSPSGNTIYF,TGTGCCAGCAGCGTAGGGAGTCCCTCTGGAAACACCATATATTTT,NA,TRBV9,NA,TRBJ1-3
CASSDREIYGYTF,TGTGCCAGCTCAGACAGGGAGATCTATGGCTACACCTTC,NA,TRBV18,TRBD1,TRBJ1-2
CATIGGLGEAFF,TGTGCCACCATAGGCGGGTTGGGGGAAGCTTTCTTT,once,TRBV28,NA,TRBJ1-1
CASSAGTVATNEKLFF,TGTGCCAGCAGCGCCGGGACAGTTGCAACTAATGAAAAACTGTTTTTT,few,TRBV7-9,TRBD1,TRBJ1-4
CASSETASNQPQHF,TGTGCCAGCAGCGAAACAGCTAGCAATCAGCCCCAGCATTTT,once,TRBV6-5,NA,TRBJ1-5
CAISGGDRTYEQYF,TGTGCCATCAGTGGGGGGGACAGAACCTACGAGCAGTACTTC,NA,TRBV10-3,NA,TRBJ2-7
CASSQGSAGRVETQYF,TGTGCCAGCAGCCAAGGAAGTGCAGGGAGGGTGGAGACCCAGTACTTC,NA,TRBV4-2,TRBD2,TRBJ2-5
CASSEPGRPYGYTF,TGCGCCAGCAGTGAGCCGGGGAGGCCCTATGGCTACACCTTC,NA,TRBV10-2,NA,TRBJ1-2
CATSNIYSGSNTGELFF,TGTGCCACCAGCAATATCTATAGCGGGAGCAACACCGGGGAGCTGTTTTTT,NA,TRBV15,TRBD2,TRBJ2-2
CASSQYPGSGNTIYF,TGTGCCAGCAGCCAATACCCGGGTTCTGGAAACACCATATATTTT,few,TRBV4-2,NA,TRBJ1-3
CASSLAVDTQYF,TGCGCCAGCAGCTTGGCCGTGGATACGCAGTATTTT,NA,TRBV5-1,NA,TRBJ2-3
CASSQGQGPRDTQYF,TGTGCCAGCAGCCAGGGACAGGGGCCGCGGGATACGCAGTATTTT,NA,TRBV11-3,TRBD1,TRBJ2-3
CASSSAGGLNQPQHF,TGTGCCAGCAGCTCCGCGGGCGGTCTCAATCAGCCCCAGCATTTT,once,TRBV7-8,NA,TRBJ1-5
CASSPRVSYEQYF,TGTGCCAGCTCACCACGCGTCTCCTACGAGCAGTACTTC,NA,TRBV18,NA,TRBJ2-7
CASSPEGTANYQPQHF,TGTGCCAGCAGTCCAGAGGGGACAGCAAATTATCAGCCCCAGCATTTT,NA,TRBV2,TRBD1,TRBJ1-5
CAWSVSRDGYTF,TGTGCCTGGAGTGTTAGCAGGGATGGCTACACCTTC,NA,TRBV30,NA,TRBJ1-2
CATSPGQANEKLFF,TGTGCCACCTCCCCGGGACAGGCTAATGAAAAACTGTTTTTT,NA,TRBV6-1,TRBD1,TRBJ1-4
CASSPWGGSNQPQHF,TGTGCCAGCAGCCCTTGGGGGGGCAGCAATCAGCCCCAGCATTTT,NA,TRBV5-8,NA,TRBJ1-5
CASSSPGQGASGYTF,TGTGCCAGCAGCTCTCCGGGACAGGGGGCGAGCGGCTACACCTTC,once,TRBV5-4,TRBD1,TRBJ1-2
CASTRGTYNEQFF,TGTGCCAGTACGCGGGGGACCTACAATGAGCAGTTCTTC,NA,TRBV19,TRBD2,TRBJ2-1
CASSLRGGVEQYF,TGTGCCAGCAGTTTACGAGGGGGGGTGGAGCAGTACTTC,once,TRBV27,NA,TRBJ2-7